Listed here are 24 T cell receptor beta chains from one sample, sequenced in a study of cytomegalovirus exposure and HLA in healthy donors. The PCR made use of 60 Vbeta and 13 Jbeta primers. Sequenced by immunoSEQ multiplex PCR; TCRdb stores in-frame clones only, minus some. The sample has 300,000 or so clones, 84% seen once; the top ten hold approximately 2%. The source material was PBMCs. The receptors shown here come from a woman aged 40 to 50 in good health and CMV-seropositive.

This clone appeared a few times. V is TRBV29-1 and J is TRBJ1-1; 8 bases fit TRBD1. CDR1 and CDR2 (germline): SQVTM, ANQGSEA. The CDR3 runs 14 residues. V lost 0 bases, J lost 8 bases, and 8 bases stayed unmatched. The CDR3 here is CSVEEQATGAEAFF. The CDR3 DNA reads TGCAGCGTTGAAGAACAGGCGACAGGGGCGGAAGCTTTCTTT.

This clone was seen a few times. The chain carries TRBV6-5 and TRBJ2-7; 8 bases line up with TRBD2. The CDR3 runs to 15 residues. From germline, CDR1 is MNHEY and CDR2 SVGAGI. Trimming removed 6 bases from V and 1 base from J; junction bases left unmatched: 8. Written as DNA, the CDR3 is TGTGCCAGCAGCCCCCTAGCGGGTGCATCCTACGAGCAGTACTTC. Translated: CASSPLAGASYEQYF.

This chain joins TRBV5-6 and TRBJ2-1; D remains unclear. This CDR3 is 14 amino acids long. V was cut by 0 bases and J by 7 bases, with 11 bases left in between. Germline V lookup: CDR1 SGHDT, CDR2 YYEEEE. The CDR3 DNA follows: TGTGCCAGCAGCTTGGACTTTTCGTTGAATGAGCAGTTCTTC. Amino acid sequence: CASSLDFSLNEQFF.

This chain links TRBV30 with TRBJ1-4, with D hard to call. The CDR3 totals 16 residues. Between the trimmed V and J ends, which lost 3 bases and 0 bases, there was a span of 14 bases. Germline V gene sequence: CDR1 GTSNPN, CDR2 SVGIG (reference sequence). The CDR3 DNA follows: TGTGCCTGGAGCCAACGGGTGGCAGCAACTAATGAAAAACTGTTTTTT. This gives the protein CAWSQRVAATNEKLFF.

The rearrangement links TRBV6-1 to TRBJ2-2, with 7 bases matching TRBD1. Looked up from germline, CDR1 is MNHNS and CDR2 is SASEGT. Trimming cost V 4 bases and J 1 base; bases outside gene matches: 3. This CDR3 has 15 amino acids. The CDR3: CASSGQGLNTGELFF. CDR3 nucleotide sequence: TGTGCCAGCAGTGGACAGGGTTTGAACACCGGGGAGCTGTTTTTT.

V usage is TRBV10-3 and J usage is TRBJ1-2; TRBD1 aligns across 9 bases. The V gene's germline CDR1 is ENHRY and CDR2 SYGVKD. Trimming cost V 5 bases and J 8 bases; bases outside gene matches: 3. The CDR3 sequence is 12 residues long. For the CDR3, the DNA is TGTGCCATCAGTCCCGGGACAGGGGGCTACACCTTC. It translates to CAISPGTGGYTF.

This clone was seen once. The chain joins TRBV5-1 to TRBJ2-7; 12 nucleotides match TRBD1. Germline V gives CDR1 SGHRS, CDR2 YFSETQ. The CDR3 consists of 17 residues. With 4 bases clipped from V and 0 bases from J, the junction kept 8 bases outside the gene matches. The CDR3 reads CASSPRSGQGASYEQYF. CDR3 in DNA: TGCGCCAGCAGCCCGAGGTCGGGACAGGGGGCCTCCTACGAGCAGTACTTC.

The CDR3 DNA reads as TGTGCCAGCAGCCCTGACAGGAAAAGGGAGACCCAGTACTTC. Amino acid sequence: CASSPDRKRETQYF. The chain is built from TRBV7-8 and TRBJ2-5, with D perhaps matching TRBD1 (6 bases). This CDR3 contains 14 residues. Looked up from germline, CDR1 is SGHVS and CDR2 is FQNEAQ. Trimming took 5 bases from V and 5 from J, leaving 15 bases between them.

CDR3 region: CASTAQGQGQPQHF. Written as DNA, the CDR3 is TGTGCCAGTACCGCACAGGGGCAAGGGCAGCCCCAGCATTTT. The chain carries TRBV19 and TRBJ1-5; TRBD1 matches 7 bases. The CDR3 runs 14 residues. Germline CDR1 and CDR2: LNHDA and SQIVND (reference sequence). The trim removed 7 bases at V and 7 bases at J, leaving 10 bases unmatched.

The genes are TRBV7-8 and TRBJ2-5; 10 bases match TRBD1. The CDR3 extends over 14 amino acids. V was pared by 6 bases and J by 2 bases, with 3 bases of the junction left unmatched. Germline V gene sequence: CDR1 SGHVS, CDR2 FQNEAQ. CDR3 region: CASRDRGGQETQYF. The CDR3 region has the DNA TGTGCCAGCAGGGACAGGGGGGGGCAAGAGACCCAGTACTTC.

The chain has TRBV6-1 and TRBJ1-5, with D perhaps matching TRBD1 (6 bases). V was trimmed by 0 bases and J by 0 bases, leaving 12 bases between them. The CDR3 has 17 amino acids. Germline-derived CDR1 and CDR2 are MNHNS and SASEGT. CDR3 region: CASSEASGAGSNQPQHF. In nucleotides, the CDR3 is TGTGCCAGCAGTGAAGCGTCAGGGGCGGGTAGCAATCAGCCCCAGCATTTT.

The V call is TRBV10-3, the J call TRBJ1-1; no firm D call. Germline V gene data show CDR1 as ENHRY and CDR2 as SYGVKD. The CDR3 extends over 11 amino acids. Trimming pared 6 bases from V and 6 bases from J, leaving 8 bases between. In DNA form, the CDR3 reads TGTGCCATCAGCCCAGGCGCTGAAGCTTTCTTT. It codes for CAISPGAEAFF.

This chain uses TRBV19 with TRBJ2-1; D perhaps matches TRBD2 (6 bases). Trimming pared 3 bases from V and 4 bases from J, leaving 10 bases between. The CDR3 is 14 amino acids. Germline lookup yields CDR1 LNHDA and CDR2 SQIVND (reference sequence). CDR3 amino acids: CASSMGGMYNEQFF. CDR3 in DNA: TGTGCCAGTAGTATGGGCGGGATGTACAATGAGCAGTTCTTC.

This rearrangement joins TRBV6-1 to TRBJ2-7; 8 nucleotides line up with TRBD1. The CDR3 is 16 residues long. Unmatched junction bases numbered 9, after V lost 3 bases and J lost 2 bases. CDR1 is MNHNS, CDR2 SASEGT, per germline. The CDR3 DNA reads as TGTGCCAGCAGTGAGGACAGGGCCTATTTCGCCTACGAGCAGTACTTC. This translates into CASSEDRAYFAYEQYF.

The rearrangement uses TRBV6-5 and TRBJ1-6, with 9 bases identical to TRBD1. V was pared by 5 bases and J by 7 bases, with 3 bases of the junction left unmatched. The CDR3 is 14 residues long. Germline-derived CDR1 and CDR2 are MNHEY and SVGAGI. The CDR3 region is CASSPGQGNSPLHF. In nucleotides, the CDR3 is TGTGCCAGCAGTCCGGGACAGGGAAATTCACCCCTCCACTTT.

The chain carries TRBV4-3 and TRBJ2-5; 9 nucleotides line up with TRBD1. There are 15 residues in the CDR3. CDR1 is LGHNA and CDR2 is YSLEER in the germline V gene. V gave up 1 base and J gave up 1 base; unmatched junction bases: 1. The chain's CDR3 is CASSQGDRAQETQYF. The CDR3 DNA is TGCGCCAGCAGCCAAGGGGACAGGGCCCAAGAGACCCAGTACTTC.

V and J are TRBV13 and TRBJ1-2; no definite D call. The germline CDR1 and CDR2 sequences are PRHDT and FYEKMQ (reference sequence). V lost 4 bases and J 4 bases, leaving 16 bases between the germline ends. CDR3 size: 15 residues. In DNA, the CDR3 is TGTGCCAGCAGCTCCACCGGTCGAAGCTCCTATGGCTACACCTTC. Translation gives CASSSTGRSSYGYTF.

The chain is built from TRBV30 and TRBJ2-3; 13 nucleotides agree with TRBD2. CDR1 GTSNPN and CDR2 SVGIG come from the germline V gene (reference sequence). Trimming removed 0 bases from V and 6 bases from J; junction bases left unmatched: 9. This CDR3 has 17 residues. Written as DNA, the CDR3 is TGTGCCTGGAGTGTCTCCCGGACTAGCGGGAGAGACGATACGCAGTATTTT. Its translation: CAWSVSRTSGRDDTQYF.

This chain joins TRBV28 and TRBJ2-7, with 8 bases lining up with TRBD2. V shed 6 bases, J shed 0 bases, and the junction held 4 bases outside the gene matches. CDR1 is MDHEN and CDR2 is SYDVKM in the germline V gene. The CDR3 totals 14 residues. CDR3 in DNA: TGTGCCAGCAGCCGGACTAGCAGCTCCTACGAGCAGTACTTC. Its translation: CASSRTSSSYEQYF.

This chain joins TRBV9 and TRBJ1-1; a weak D match, TRBD1 (5 bases). With 0 bases removed from V and 3 bases from J, the gap between germline ends came to 9 bases. The germline gives CDR1 SGDLS, CDR2 YYNGEE. This CDR3 comprises 14 residues. The CDR3 spells CASSVVGGDTEAFF. The DNA for the CDR3 is TGTGCCAGCAGCGTAGTGGGAGGGGACACTGAAGCTTTCTTT.

V is TRBV4-2 and J is TRBJ2-3; D ambiguous. CDR3 length equals 13 residues. The germline CDR1 and CDR2 sequences are LGHNA and YNFKEQ. Trimming took off 1 base at V and 6 bases at J, with 8 bases between the two ends. The chain's CDR3 is CASSQGVLDTQYF. The CDR3 nucleotides are TGTGCCAGCAGCCAAGGAGTCCTCGATACGCAGTATTTT.

CDR3 in DNA: TGTGCCAGCAGCCTTCGAGTGGGGGGGCTGGGTACTGAAGCTTTCTTT. Encoded protein: CASSLRVGGLGTEAFF. The chain has TRBV13 and TRBJ1-1, with TRBD1 as a possible D gene (6 bases). The V gene lost 5 bases and the J gene lost 5 bases, with 21 bases spanning the gap. Germline CDR1 is PRHDT and CDR2 is FYEKMQ (reference sequence). The CDR3 spans 16 residues.

The CDR3 DNA reads as TGTGCCAGCAGCTTAGTTCACGGGGACATCAGCGTCGACTATGGCTACACCTTC. Its protein product is CASSLVHGDISVDYGYTF. The J gene is TRBJ1-2, the V gene TRBV11-3, with D possibly being TRBD1 (6 bases). CDR3 length equals 18 residues. The germline CDR1 and CDR2 sequences are SGHNT and YENEEA. With 1 base removed from V and 3 bases from J, the gap between germline ends came to 21 bases.

For the CDR3, the DNA is TGTGCCACCGCCCAGTGGGCCCGTTGGGCCTACAATGAGCAGTTCTTC. Amino acid sequence: CATAQWARWAYNEQFF. The chain joins TRBV21-1 to TRBJ2-1; the D segment call TRBD1 is taken from the table without a DNA check. TRBV21-1 is marked as a pseudogene. The CDR3 contains 16 residues.